This T cell receptor (beta chain) was sequenced for a study of CD8 T cells in ankylosing spondylitis. Regarding the study as a whole: A TCR beta motif made of about eight highly homologous variants seemed typical of ankylosing spondylitis blood.

Remarks on this clonotype: Its antigen remains unknown.

TCRdb recomputed calls from the 5' RACE reads with MiXCR, one row per CDR3 protein. The repertoire has a few hundred thousand distinct CDR3 sequences, around 16% of them found once; the top ten carry roughly 43%. The J segment lost 4 bases and the V segment lost 3 bases, leaving 4 bases of the junction unmatched. CDR1 and CDR2 from the germline V gene are SNHLY and FYNNEI. This CDR3 comprises 15 residues. The sequence was collected from a male donor with ankylosing spondylitis. The V call is TRBV2, the J call TRBJ2-3; 10 nucleotides align to TRBD2. What was sequenced was blood, either unsorted or a sorted T cell fraction (not recorded which). The CDR3 sequence: CASSELAGVADTQYF. In nucleotides, the CDR3 is TGTGCCAGCAGTGAGCTAGCGGGGGTAGCAGATACGCAGTATTTT.